What follows are 27 T cell receptor beta chains derived from one specimen sequenced in a study of CD4 T cells in relation to SARS-CoV-2 and coronaviruses. CD4+ T cells from unexposed donors were obtained before the COVID-19 pandemic (2011-2018). After ten to eleven days of culture, CD4+ T cells were isolated. The repertoire was sequenced with immunoSEQ multiplex PCR; TCRdb's copy has only in-frame clones and lacks some. The sample lists 9,000 to 13,000 clones, around 84% occurring once. Their antigens remain unidentified. The sequenced sample consisted of CD4+ T cells from PBMCs, cultured in vitro. These TCRs come from a human donor in good health.

V and J are TRBV21-1 and TRBJ1-5. TRBV21-1 is a known pseudogene. The CDR3 is 12 amino acids. The CDR3 nucleotides are TGTGCCAGCAGCAAAGGGAATCAGCCCCAGCATTTT. Its protein product is CASSKGNQPQHF.

V usage is TRBV4-1 and J usage is TRBJ2-5, with D possibly TRBD2 on 5 matching bases. Trimming took off 4 bases at V and 5 bases at J, with 17 bases between the two ends. CDR3 length equals 15 residues. CDR1 is MGHRA and CDR2 is YSYEKL in the germline V gene. CDR3 in DNA: TGCGCCAGCAGCCCTGACTCGGAAAGGAGGGAGACCCAGTACTTC. Protein: CASSPDSERRETQYF.

The CDR3 loop is CASSYHRSNQPQHF. The CDR3, as DNA: TGTGCCAGCAGTTACCATCGGAGCAATCAGCCCCAGCATTTT. This chain connects TRBV6-2 or TRBV6-3 to TRBJ1-5; no clear D. Between the trimmed V and J ends, which lost 2 bases and 1 base, there was a span of 6 bases. The CDR3 is 14 residues long. Per germline, CDR1 MNHEY and CDR2 SVGEGT.

The CDR3 reads CASSLSQGSQPQHF. The CDR3 coding sequence is TGTGCCAGCAGTTTATCGCAGGGCTCTCAGCCCCAGCATTTT. The chain has TRBV27 and TRBJ1-5, with D possibly matching TRBD1 (5 bases). This CDR3 comprises 14 residues. Trimming removed 0 bases at V and 6 bases at J, with 9 bases between. The germline gives CDR1 MNHEY, CDR2 SMNVEV (reference sequence).

CDR3 amino acids: CATSDQPDRDRTNEKLFF. CDR3 DNA: TGTGCCACCAGTGACCAACCGGACAGGGATCGGACTAATGAAAAACTGTTTTTT. This chain uses TRBV24-1 with TRBJ1-4; 8 bases align to TRBD1. The germline gives CDR1 KGHDR, CDR2 SFDVKD. The CDR3 has 18 amino acids. The junction had 11 bases not matched to a gene; V was cut back by 4 bases and J by 2 bases.

Here the CDR3 reads CASSFVGTGGNEQFF. The CDR3 DNA reads as TGTGCCAGCAGCTTCGTGGGGACAGGGGGCAATGAGCAGTTCTTC. The chain uses TRBV5-6 and TRBJ2-1; 11 bases align to TRBD1. V dropped 2 bases and J dropped 6; count of bases not matched to a gene: 4. Germline V CDR1 and CDR2: SGHDT, YYEEEE. The CDR3 runs 15 residues.

J is TRBJ2-3 and V is TRBV10-2; TRBD2 agrees at 10 bases. The CDR3 sequence is 18 residues long. Trimming took 5 bases from V and 0 from J; bases not matched to a gene: 11. Germline CDR1 is WSHSY and CDR2 is SAAADI. The CDR3 DNA follows: TGCGCCAGCAGTCGGGGCCTAGCGGGGGACGGTAGCACAGATACGCAGTATTTT. This gives the protein CASSRGLAGDGSTDTQYF.

V usage is TRBV3-1 (or the pseudogene TRBV3-2) and J usage is TRBJ2-1; D is possibly TRBD2 (6 bases). Per the germline V gene, CDR1 is LGHDT and CDR2 is YNNKEL (reference sequence). Trimming stripped 3 bases from V and 1 base from J, with 16 bases between. This CDR3 is 17 amino acids long. CDR3 sequence reads: CASSQGGPGVSYNEQFF. CDR3 nucleotides: TGTGCCAGCAGCCAGGGTGGCCCGGGGGTATCCTACAATGAGCAGTTCTTC.

The chain's CDR3 is CASSPDRATDTQYF. CDR3 DNA sequence: TGTGCCAGCAGCCCCGACAGGGCCACAGATACGCAGTATTTT. The V gene is TRBV9, the J gene TRBJ2-3; the match to TRBD1 covers 7 bases. V shed 4 bases and J 2 bases; nucleotides not matched to a gene: 4. Looked up from germline, CDR1 is SGDLS and CDR2 is YYNGEE. The CDR3 loop spans 14 amino acids.

The chain recombines TRBV2 with TRBJ1-2; possible D gene TRBD1, 5 bases. Trimming left V 10 bases short and J 7 bases short, with 19 bases between. The CDR3 is made up of 13 amino acids. Germline V CDR1 and CDR2: SNHLY, FYNNEI. The CDR3 DNA is TGTGCCATTCTCCGGGGCCAGGGATCTGGCTACACCTTC. Protein product: CAILRGQGSGYTF.

V gene TRBV5-5 combines with J gene TRBJ2-6, with 9 bases matching TRBD1. The CDR3 runs to 16 residues. The V gene's germline CDR1 is SGHKS and CDR2 YYEKEE (reference sequence). Trimming took 3 bases from V and 3 from J; bases not matched to a gene: 4. This CDR3 reads CASSSTGGGGANVLTF. CDR3 DNA sequence: TGTGCCAGCAGCTCCACAGGGGGCGGTGGGGCCAACGTCCTGACTTTC.

The CDR3 here is CASSGGTGQETQYF. The CDR3 coding sequence is TGTGCCAGCAGCGGGGGGACAGGTCAAGAGACCCAGTACTTC. The chain is built from TRBV2 and TRBJ2-5, with D possibly TRBD1 on 8 matching bases. This CDR3 is built from 14 residues. Germline CDR1 and CDR2: SNHLY and FYNNEI. V shed 6 bases and J shed 2 bases, with 13 bases lying between them.

This clone was seen just once. This rearrangement joins TRBV15 to TRBJ1-4, with 8 bases identical to TRBD1. There are 13 residues in the CDR3. The junction had 0 bases not matched to a gene; V was cut back by 1 base and J by 8 bases. Germline V lookup: CDR1 LNHNV, CDR2 YYDKDF (reference sequence). Here the CDR3 reads CATSRGQGEKLFF. The CDR3 DNA sequence: TGTGCCACCAGCAGAGGACAGGGGGAAAAACTGTTTTTT. Full variable domain (outside the CDR3, taken from reference TRBV15 and TRBJ1-4): DAMVIQNPRYQVTQFGKPVTLSCSQTLNHNVMYWYQQKSSQAPKLLFHYYDKDFNNEADTPDNFQSRRPNTSFCFLDIRSPGLGDTAMYLCATSRGQGEKLFFGSGTQLSVL.

The CDR3 loop reads CASSLDGANVNEQFF. For the CDR3, the DNA is TGCGCCAGCAGCTTGGACGGTGCCAATGTCAATGAGCAGTTCTTC. V usage is TRBV5-1 and J usage is TRBJ2-1; D unclear. Deletions cut 0 bases from V and 6 bases from J, with 13 bases between. The germline gives CDR1 SGHRS, CDR2 YFSETQ. The length of the CDR3 is 15 residues. Full variable domain (missing parts from reference TRBV5-1 and TRBJ2-1): KAGVTQTPRYLIKTRGQQVTLSCSPISGHRSVSWYQQTPGQGLQFLFEYFSETQRNKGNFPGRFSGRQFSNSRSEMNVSTLELGDSALYLCASSLDGANVNEQFFGPGTRLTVL.

A few counts support this clone. The chain employs TRBV7-2 and TRBJ1-5, with D possibly TRBD1 on 5 matching bases. The length of the CDR3 is 16 residues. Germline V gene data show CDR1 as SGHTA and CDR2 as FQGNSA. Trimming stripped 2 bases from V and 0 bases from J, with 11 bases between. The CDR3 loop reads CASSLRGGSSNQPQHF. The DNA for the CDR3 is TGTGCCAGCAGCTTACGGGGGGGGAGTAGCAATCAGCCCCAGCATTTT.

The chain recombines TRBV29-1 with TRBJ1-2, with D unclear. The germline CDR1 and CDR2 sequences are SQVTM and ANQGSEA. The CDR3 is made up of 11 amino acids. V was trimmed by 7 bases and J by 6 bases, leaving 12 bases between them. The CDR3 DNA reads as TGCAGCGCGTGGTCTGGGGATGGCTACACCTTC. This encodes CSAWSGDGYTF.

The chain employs TRBV5-6 and TRBJ1-6; a weak D match, TRBD1 (6 bases). The CDR3 is made up of 16 amino acids. The V end was cut by 2 bases, the J end by 5 bases, with 14 bases between. CDR1 is SGHDT and CDR2 is YYEEEE in the germline V gene. The CDR3 spells CASSFSGGRDNSPLHF. Here the CDR3 DNA reads TGTGCCAGCAGCTTTTCGGGGGGCAGGGATAATTCACCCCTCCACTTT.

The table lists this clone with a few counts. The chain uses TRBV6-5 and TRBJ2-1; TRBD1 aligns across 10 bases. The CDR3 totals 14 residues. Germline CDR1 reads MNHEY; CDR2 reads SVGAGI. The V and J ends lost 2 bases and 7 bases, in that order; junction bases with no gene match: 2. The CDR3 region has the DNA TGTGCCAGCAGTTACGGGGACAGGGGAAATGAGCAGTTCTTC. It yields the protein CASSYGDRGNEQFF.

V is TRBV30 and J is TRBJ2-2; D remains unclear. CDR1 and CDR2 (germline): GTSNPN, SVGIG (reference sequence). V shed 2 bases and J shed 0 bases, with 10 bases lying between them. The CDR3 extends over 15 amino acids. CDR3 nucleotides: TGTGCCTGGAGTCGTCGCAGAGCGAACACCGGGGAGCTGTTTTTT. This codes for CAWSRRRANTGELFF.

The V and J genes are TRBV7-9 and TRBJ1-4, with D hard to call. V lost 4 bases and J 0 bases, leaving 9 bases between the germline ends. The germline V gene encodes CDR1 SEHNR and CDR2 FQNEAQ (reference sequence). CDR3 size: 15 residues. This CDR3 is CASSSHIATNEKLFF. CDR3 nucleotides: TGTGCCAGCAGCTCACACATTGCAACTAATGAAAAACTGTTTTTT.

This chain links TRBV12-3 or TRBV12-4 with TRBJ2-1; D is possibly TRBD2 (5 bases). V dropped 2 bases and J dropped 8 bases, with 7 bases sitting between them. This CDR3 spans 12 amino acids. The CDR3 is CASSLNGDEQFF. The CDR3 nucleotides read TGTGCCAGCAGTTTAAACGGGGATGAGCAGTTCTTC.

The J gene is TRBJ1-5, the V gene TRBV3-1 (or the pseudogene TRBV3-2); TRBD1 agrees at 8 bases. The V gene's germline CDR1 is LGHDT and CDR2 YNNKEL (reference sequence). V dropped 4 bases and J dropped 4; count of bases not matched to a gene: 6. CDR3 length: 15 amino acids. The CDR3, as DNA: TGTGCCAGCAGCCCAGGGGGCCTATGGAATCAGCCCCAGCATTTT. This gives the protein CASSPGGLWNQPQHF.

This sequence joins TRBV5-1 and TRBJ1-5, with D perhaps TRBD1 (6 bases). V lost 4 bases to trimming and J lost 3 bases, with 14 bases between them. The germline gives CDR1 SGHRS, CDR2 YFSETQ. CDR3 length: 15 residues. CDR3 loop: CASSPDGQINQPQHF. DNA of the CDR3: TGCGCCAGCAGCCCTGATGGACAGATCAATCAGCCCCAGCATTTT.

The rearrangement links TRBV2 to TRBJ2-2, with TRBD2 matching 9 bases. Germline-derived CDR1 and CDR2 are SNHLY and FYNNEI. J gave up 1 base and V 2 bases, and 8 bases lay outside the gene matches. The CDR3 has 18 amino acids. The CDR3 DNA reads TGTGCCAGCAGTGAAATCGGTCTAGCGGGACTGAACACCGGGGAGCTGTTTTTT. It encodes CASSEIGLAGLNTGELFF.

This chain connects TRBV5-1 to TRBJ2-5, with 7 nucleotides matching TRBD2. Germline CDR1 is SGHRS and CDR2 is YFSETQ. The CDR3 totals 15 residues. J was trimmed by 4 bases and V by 1 base; bases with no gene match: 7. The CDR3 protein is CASSLSGGVTETQYF. The CDR3 nucleotides read TGCGCCAGCAGCTTGTCTGGGGGGGTCACAGAGACCCAGTACTTC.

The chain carries TRBV7-2 and TRBJ1-5; TRBD1 is a possible D gene (5 bases). V was trimmed by 1 base and J by 4 bases, leaving 8 bases between them. There are 14 residues in the CDR3. Germline CDR1 reads SGHTA; CDR2 reads FQGNSA. The CDR3 spells CASSLGGMNQPQHF. CDR3 in DNA: TGTGCCAGCAGCTTAGGGGGGATGAATCAGCCCCAGCATTTT.

This sequence joins TRBV4-3 and TRBJ2-1, with 7 positions matching TRBD2. Looked up from germline, CDR1 is LGHNA and CDR2 is YSLEER. The CDR3 loop spans 15 amino acids. With 1 base clipped from V and 12 bases from J, the junction kept 12 bases outside the gene matches. CDR3 sequence: CASSQGSVKGGMQFF. The CDR3 DNA is TGCGCCAGCAGCCAAGGTAGCGTAAAGGGAGGGATGCAGTTCTTC.